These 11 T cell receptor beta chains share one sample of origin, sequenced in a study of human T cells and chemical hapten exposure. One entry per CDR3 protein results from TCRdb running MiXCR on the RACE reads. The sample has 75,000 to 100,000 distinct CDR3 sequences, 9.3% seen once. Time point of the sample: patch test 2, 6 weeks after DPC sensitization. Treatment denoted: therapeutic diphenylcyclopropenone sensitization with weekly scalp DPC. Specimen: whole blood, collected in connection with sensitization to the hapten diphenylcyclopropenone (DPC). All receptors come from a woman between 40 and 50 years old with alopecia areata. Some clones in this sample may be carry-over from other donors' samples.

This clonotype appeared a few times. CDR3: CSARDPRAPRTDTQYF. In DNA form, the CDR3 reads TGCAGTGCTAGAGATCCCCGGGCTCCTCGAACAGATACGCAGTATTTT. The rearrangement uses TRBV20-1 and TRBJ2-3; D is unclear. This CDR3 has 16 residues. V lost 0 bases to trimming and J lost 3 bases, with 16 bases between them. Germline V gene sequence: CDR1 DFQATT, CDR2 SNEGSKA (reference sequence).

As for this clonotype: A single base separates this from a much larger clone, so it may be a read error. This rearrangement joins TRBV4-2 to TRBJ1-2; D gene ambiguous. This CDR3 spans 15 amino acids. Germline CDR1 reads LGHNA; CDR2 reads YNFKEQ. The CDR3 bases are TGTGCCAGCACCATCGATTCCGTGTCGGACTATGGCAACACCTTC. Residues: CASTIDSVSDYGNTF.

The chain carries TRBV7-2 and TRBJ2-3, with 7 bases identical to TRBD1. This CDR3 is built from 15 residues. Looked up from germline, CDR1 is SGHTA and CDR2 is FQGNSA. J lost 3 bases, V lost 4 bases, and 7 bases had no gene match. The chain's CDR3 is CASSSLGGWTDTQYF. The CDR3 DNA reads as TGTGCCAGCAGCTCACTAGGGGGCTGGACAGATACGCAGTATTTT.

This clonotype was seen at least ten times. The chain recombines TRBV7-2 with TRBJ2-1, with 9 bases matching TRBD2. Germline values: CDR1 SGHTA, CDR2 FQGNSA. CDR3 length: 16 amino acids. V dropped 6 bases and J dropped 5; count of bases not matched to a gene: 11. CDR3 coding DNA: TGTGCCAGCAGAGCTATAGCGGGAGTGTTTCACAATGAGCAGTTCTTC. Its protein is CASRAIAGVFHNEQFF.

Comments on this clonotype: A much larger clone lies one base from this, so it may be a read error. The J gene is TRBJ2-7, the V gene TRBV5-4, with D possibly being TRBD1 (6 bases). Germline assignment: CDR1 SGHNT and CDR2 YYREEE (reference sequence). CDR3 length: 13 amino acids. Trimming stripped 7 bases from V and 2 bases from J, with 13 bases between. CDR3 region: CASGRTDPYEQYF. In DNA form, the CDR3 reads TGTGCCAGCGGCCGGACAGACCCCTACGAGCAGTACTTC.

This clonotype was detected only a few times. For the CDR3, the DNA is TGTGCCAGCAGCTTGACCGGGACTAGCGGGAGATACACCGGGGAGCTGTTTTTT. Protein: CASSLTGTSGRYTGELFF. The rearrangement links TRBV7-2 to TRBJ2-2; 14 positions agree with TRBD2. CDR1 and CDR2 (germline): SGHTA, FQGNSA. The CDR3 extends over 18 amino acids. Trimming at V came to 3 bases and at J to 3 bases, leaving 6 bases not matched to a gene.

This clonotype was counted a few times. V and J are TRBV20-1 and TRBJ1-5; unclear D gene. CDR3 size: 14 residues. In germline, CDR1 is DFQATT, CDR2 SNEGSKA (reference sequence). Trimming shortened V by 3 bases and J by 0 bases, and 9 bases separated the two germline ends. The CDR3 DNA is TGCAGTGCTAGTTTGGGGAATAGCAATCAGCCCCAGCATTTT. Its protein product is CSASLGNSNQPQHF.

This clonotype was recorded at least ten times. For the CDR3, the DNA is TGTGCCAGCAGCGAGGACAGTTGGACTGAAGCTTTCTTT. Translating it yields CASSEDSWTEAFF. The chain uses TRBV6-2 or TRBV6-3 and TRBJ1-1; TRBD1 is a possible D gene (6 bases). V lost 6 bases and J lost 5, with 13 bases in between. Germline values: CDR1 MNHEY, CDR2 SVGEGT. The CDR3 is 13 amino acids.

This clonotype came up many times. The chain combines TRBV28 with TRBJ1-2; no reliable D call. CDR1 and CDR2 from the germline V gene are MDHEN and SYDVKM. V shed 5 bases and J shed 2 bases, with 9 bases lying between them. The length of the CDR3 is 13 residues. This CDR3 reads CASSRRKNYGYTF. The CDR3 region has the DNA TGTGCCAGCAGTCGACGGAAAAACTATGGCTACACCTTC.

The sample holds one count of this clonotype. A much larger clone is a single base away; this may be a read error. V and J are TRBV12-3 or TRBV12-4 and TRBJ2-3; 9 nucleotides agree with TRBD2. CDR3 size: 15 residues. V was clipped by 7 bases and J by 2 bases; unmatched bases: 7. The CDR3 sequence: CASTKAGGDTDTQYF. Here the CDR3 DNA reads TGTGCCAGCACTAAAGCGGGGGGCGACACAGATACGCAGTATTTT.

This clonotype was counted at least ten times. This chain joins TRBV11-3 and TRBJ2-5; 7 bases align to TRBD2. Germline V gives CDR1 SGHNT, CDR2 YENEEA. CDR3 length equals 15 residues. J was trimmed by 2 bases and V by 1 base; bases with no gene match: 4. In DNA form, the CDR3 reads TGTGCCAGCAGCTTAGGAGGGGAGGGTCAAGAGACCCAGTACTTC. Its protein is CASSLGGEGQETQYF.